This T cell receptor (beta chain) was obtained from a study of T cells in Graves' hyperthyroidism and ophthalmopathy. This CDR3 spans 14 amino acids. The ends lost 7 bases at V and 9 bases at J; junction bases unmatched: 13. Germline V gene lookup returns CDR1 GTSNPN and CDR2 SVGIG (reference sequence). When ophthalmopathy did not progress within 18 months, Graves' hyperthyroidism was considered stable. TCR beta CDR3 regions were amplified from RNA. HTBI primers were employed in a first-round RT-PCR of the TCR CDR3. TCRdb redid the calling of the multiplex PCR reads with MiXCR, one entry per CDR3 protein. The data contain hundreds of thousands of distinct CDR3 sequences, 15% to 20% of them singletons.

Sequencing was performed on blood. The chain joins TRBV30 to TRBJ2-2, with 8 bases lining up with TRBD1. This receptor was taken from a woman in her thirties with Graves' hyperthyroidism. In DNA form, the CDR3 reads TGTGCCTTCCGCCCCGGGACAGGATTCCGGGAGCTGTTTTTT. Its translation: CAFRPGTGFRELFF.